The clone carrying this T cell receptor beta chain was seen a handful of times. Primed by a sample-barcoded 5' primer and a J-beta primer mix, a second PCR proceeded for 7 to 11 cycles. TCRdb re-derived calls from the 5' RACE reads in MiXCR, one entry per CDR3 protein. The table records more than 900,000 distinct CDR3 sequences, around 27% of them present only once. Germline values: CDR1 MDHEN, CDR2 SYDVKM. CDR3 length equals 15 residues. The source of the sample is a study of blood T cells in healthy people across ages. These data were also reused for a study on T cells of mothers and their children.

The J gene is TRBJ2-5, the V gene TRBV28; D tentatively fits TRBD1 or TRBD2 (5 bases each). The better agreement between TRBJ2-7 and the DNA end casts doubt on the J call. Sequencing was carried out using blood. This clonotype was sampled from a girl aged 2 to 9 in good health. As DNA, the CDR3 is TGTGCCAGCAGCTCCCCCAGGGACGGGTCCTACGAGCAGTACTTC. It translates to CASSSPRDGSYEQYF.